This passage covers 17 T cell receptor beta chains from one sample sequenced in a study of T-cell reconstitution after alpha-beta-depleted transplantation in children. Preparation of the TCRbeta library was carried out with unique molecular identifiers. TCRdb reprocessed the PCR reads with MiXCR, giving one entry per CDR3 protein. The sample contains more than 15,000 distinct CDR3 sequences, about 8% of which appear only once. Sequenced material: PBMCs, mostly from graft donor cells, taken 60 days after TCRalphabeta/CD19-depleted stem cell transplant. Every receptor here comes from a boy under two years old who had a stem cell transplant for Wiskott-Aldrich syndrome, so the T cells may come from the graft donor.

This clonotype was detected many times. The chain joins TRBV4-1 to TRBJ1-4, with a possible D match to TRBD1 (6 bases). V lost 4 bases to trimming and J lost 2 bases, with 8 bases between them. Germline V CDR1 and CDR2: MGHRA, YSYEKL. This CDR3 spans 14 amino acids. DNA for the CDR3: TGCGCCAGCAGCCTCCAGGGGACTAATGAAAAACTGTTTTTT. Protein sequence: CASSLQGTNEKLFF.

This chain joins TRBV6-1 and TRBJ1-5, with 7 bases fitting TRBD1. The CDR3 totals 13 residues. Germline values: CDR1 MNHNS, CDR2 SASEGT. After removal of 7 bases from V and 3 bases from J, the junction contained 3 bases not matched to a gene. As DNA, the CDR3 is TGTGCCAGCACGGGACAGTACAATCAGCCCCAGCATTTT. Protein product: CASTGQYNQPQHF.

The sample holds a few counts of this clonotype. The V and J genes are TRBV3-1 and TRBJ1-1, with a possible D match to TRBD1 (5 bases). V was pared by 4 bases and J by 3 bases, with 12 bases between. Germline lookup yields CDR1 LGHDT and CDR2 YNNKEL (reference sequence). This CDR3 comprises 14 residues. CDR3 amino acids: CASSLPFRDTEAFF. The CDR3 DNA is TGTGCCAGCAGCCTACCCTTCAGGGACACTGAAGCTTTCTTT.

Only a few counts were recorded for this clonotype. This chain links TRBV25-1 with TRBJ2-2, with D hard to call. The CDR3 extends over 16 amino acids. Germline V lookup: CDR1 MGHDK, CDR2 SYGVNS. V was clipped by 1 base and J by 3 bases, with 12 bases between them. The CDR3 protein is CASSESPGRDTGELFF. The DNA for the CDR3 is TGTGCCAGCAGTGAATCCCCCGGACGGGACACCGGGGAGCTGTTTTTT.

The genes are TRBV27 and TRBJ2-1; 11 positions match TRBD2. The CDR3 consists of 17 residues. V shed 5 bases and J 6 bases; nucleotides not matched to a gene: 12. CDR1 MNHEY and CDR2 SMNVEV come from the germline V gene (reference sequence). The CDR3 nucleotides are TGTGCCAGCAGTCAGACGACAATAGCGGGAGGGAGCAATGAGCAGTTCTTC. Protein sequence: CASSQTTIAGGSNEQFF.

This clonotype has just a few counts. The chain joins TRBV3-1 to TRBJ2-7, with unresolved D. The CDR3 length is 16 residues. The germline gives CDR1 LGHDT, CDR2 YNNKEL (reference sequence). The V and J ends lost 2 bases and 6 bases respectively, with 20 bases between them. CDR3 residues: CASSQLGLSDHSEQYF. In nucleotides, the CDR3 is TGTGCCAGCAGCCAACTTGGCCTCAGCGACCACTCCGAGCAGTACTTC.

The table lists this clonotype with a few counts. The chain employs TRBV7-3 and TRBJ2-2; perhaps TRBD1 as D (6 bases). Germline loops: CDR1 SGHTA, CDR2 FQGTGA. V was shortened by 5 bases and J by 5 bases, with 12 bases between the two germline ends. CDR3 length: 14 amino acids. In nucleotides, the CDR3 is TGTGCCAGCAGCGTCACGAGGGGGACCGGGGAGCTGTTTTTT. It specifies CASSVTRGTGELFF.

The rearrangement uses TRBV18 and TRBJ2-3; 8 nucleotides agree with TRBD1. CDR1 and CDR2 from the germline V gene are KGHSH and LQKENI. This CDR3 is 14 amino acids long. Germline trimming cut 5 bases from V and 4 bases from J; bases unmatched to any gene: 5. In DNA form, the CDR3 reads TGTGCCAGCTCAGCACAGGGGGGCGCAGATACGCAGTATTTT. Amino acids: CASSAQGGADTQYF.

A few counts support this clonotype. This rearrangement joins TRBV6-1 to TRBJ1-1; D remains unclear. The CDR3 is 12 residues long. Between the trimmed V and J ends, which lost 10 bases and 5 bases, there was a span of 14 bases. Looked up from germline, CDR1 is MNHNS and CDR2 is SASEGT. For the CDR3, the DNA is TGTGCCACCGGGAGCTTGGGGACTGAAGCTTTCTTT. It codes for CATGSLGTEAFF.

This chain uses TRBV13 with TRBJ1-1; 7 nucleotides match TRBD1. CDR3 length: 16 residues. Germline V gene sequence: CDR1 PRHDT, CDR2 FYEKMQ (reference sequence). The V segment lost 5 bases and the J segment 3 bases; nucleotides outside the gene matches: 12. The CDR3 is CASSRTGEWWDTEAFF. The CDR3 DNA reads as TGTGCCAGCAGCCGTACAGGGGAGTGGTGGGACACTGAAGCTTTCTTT.

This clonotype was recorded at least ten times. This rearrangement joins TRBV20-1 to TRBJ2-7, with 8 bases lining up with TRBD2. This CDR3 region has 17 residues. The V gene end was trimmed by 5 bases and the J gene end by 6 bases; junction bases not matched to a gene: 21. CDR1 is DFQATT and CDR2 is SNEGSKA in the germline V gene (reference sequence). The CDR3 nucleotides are TGCAGTGCTGCTGATTTGGCTAGCGGGCTAGAAGATCCCGAGCAGTACTTC. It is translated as CSAADLASGLEDPEQYF.

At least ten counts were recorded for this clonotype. The CDR3 spells CASSHYRDSGQFF. CDR3 coding DNA: TGTGCCAGCAGCCATTACCGGGACTCGGGCCAATTTTTT. The chain couples TRBV12-3 or TRBV12-4 to TRBJ1-4; D might be TRBD1 (5 bases). Trimming took 6 bases from V and 17 from J, leaving 22 bases between them. The CDR3 has 13 amino acids.

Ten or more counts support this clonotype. CDR3 nucleotides: TGCAGTGGGGGTCCTAGCGGGTTAAATACGCAGTATTTT. Translated, it gives CSGGPSGLNTQYF. V gene TRBV20-1 combines with J gene TRBJ2-3; 8 bases map to TRBD2. J lost 7 bases, V lost 7 bases, and 10 bases had no gene match. This CDR3 contains 13 residues. The germline CDR1 and CDR2 sequences are DFQATT and SNEGSKA (reference sequence).

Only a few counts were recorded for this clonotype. The chain's CDR3 is CAWSVILEAGFHSGANVLTF. The CDR3 DNA sequence: TGTGCCTGGAGTGTCATACTCGAAGCGGGCTTCCACTCTGGGGCCAACGTCCTGACTTTC. V and J are TRBV30 and TRBJ2-6, with TRBD2 as a possible D gene (6 bases). The V gene's germline CDR1 is GTSNPN and CDR2 SVGIG (reference sequence). The CDR3 sequence is 20 residues long. Trimming left V 0 bases short and J 0 bases short, with 21 bases between.

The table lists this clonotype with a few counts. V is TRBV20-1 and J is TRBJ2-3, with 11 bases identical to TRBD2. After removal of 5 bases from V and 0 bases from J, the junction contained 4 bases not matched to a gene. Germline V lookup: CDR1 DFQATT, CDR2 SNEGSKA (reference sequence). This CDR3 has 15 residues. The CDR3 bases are TGCAGTGCTCTCAGACTAGCGGGAAGCACAGATACGCAGTATTTT. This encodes CSALRLAGSTDTQYF.

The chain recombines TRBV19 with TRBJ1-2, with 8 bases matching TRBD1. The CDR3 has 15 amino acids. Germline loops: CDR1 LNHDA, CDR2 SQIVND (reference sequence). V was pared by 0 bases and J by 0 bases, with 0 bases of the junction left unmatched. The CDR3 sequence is CASSIETGANYGYTF. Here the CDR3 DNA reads TGTGCCAGTAGTATAGAGACAGGGGCTAACTATGGCTACACCTTC. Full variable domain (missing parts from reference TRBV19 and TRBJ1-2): DGGITQSPKYLFRKEGQNVTLSCEQNLNHDAMYWYRQDPGQGLRLIYYSQIVNDFQKGDIAEGYSVSREKKESFPLTVTSAQKNPTAFYLCASSIETGANYGYTFGSGTRLTVV.

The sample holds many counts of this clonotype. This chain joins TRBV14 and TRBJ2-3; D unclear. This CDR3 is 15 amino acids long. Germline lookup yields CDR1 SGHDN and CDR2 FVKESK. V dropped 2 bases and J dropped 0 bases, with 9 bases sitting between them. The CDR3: CASSQQATSTDTQYF. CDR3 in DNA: TGTGCCAGCAGCCAACAAGCGACCAGCACAGATACGCAGTATTTT.